The 22 T cell receptor beta chains reported below all come from one sample, sequenced in a study of shared clonotypes between healthy human individuals. Repertoires were generated with immunoSEQ multiplex PCR, while TCRdb's copy carries only in-frame clones and drops some. The table includes 1.6 million or so clones, just under 99% detected once. Sequenced: naive CD4+ T cells sorted from blood. Subset: CD45RA+ positively selected. The source of these receptors is a man aged 30 to 45 in good health.

In DNA, the CDR3 is TGTGCCAGCTCATCTTGGACTAGCGGGAGTGTGAATGAGCAGTTCTTC. Translation gives CASSSWTSGSVNEQFF. The chain employs TRBV18 and TRBJ2-1; 13 bases fit TRBD2. The CDR3 has 16 amino acids. Germline V lookup: CDR1 KGHSH, CDR2 LQKENI. V was pared by 5 bases and J by 7 bases, with 8 bases of the junction left unmatched.

This clone has only one observation. The J gene is TRBJ2-5, the V gene TRBV29-1, with D unclear. The CDR3 is 13 residues long. Germline V gives CDR1 SQVTM, CDR2 ANQGSEA. Trimming shortened V by 4 bases and J by 4 bases, and 13 bases separated the two germline ends. The chain's CDR3 is CSVGETPSETQYF. The CDR3 DNA follows: TGCAGCGTTGGCGAGACCCCTTCAGAGACCCAGTACTTC. Looking up the rest from reference TRBV29-1 and TRBJ2-5 gives the full variable domain: SAVISQKPSRDICQRGTSLTIQCQVDSQVTMMFWYRQQPGQSLTLIATANQGSEATYESGFVIDKFPISRPNLTFSTLTVSNMSPEDSSIYLCSVGETPSETQYFGPGTRLLVL.

The chain has TRBV6-5 and TRBJ2-2, with 8 bases identical to TRBD1. The CDR3 is made up of 14 amino acids. The junction had 8 bases not matched to a gene; V was cut back by 7 bases and J by 7 bases. CDR1 MNHEY and CDR2 SVGAGI come from the germline V gene. The chain's CDR3 is CASKWAGGFGELFF. The CDR3 DNA is TGTGCCAGCAAGTGGGCAGGGGGCTTCGGGGAGCTGTTTTTT.

The rearrangement links TRBV11-2 to TRBJ2-7; D ambiguous. CDR1 and CDR2 (germline): SGHAT, FQNNGV. Trimming pared 0 bases from V and 4 bases from J, leaving 10 bases between. The CDR3 sequence is 14 residues long. The DNA for the CDR3 is TGTGCCAGCAGCTTAGAGTTCACGGGTTACGAGCAGTACTTC. Its protein product is CASSLEFTGYEQYF. The whole variable domain, remainder taken from reference TRBV11-2 and TRBJ2-7, is EAGVAQSPRYKIIEKRQSVAFWCNPISGHATLYWYQQILGQGPKLLIQFQNNGVVDDSQLPKDRFSAERLKGVDSTLKIQPAKLEDSAVYLCASSLEFTGYEQYFGPGTRLTVT.

This chain connects TRBV7-2 to TRBJ2-7; tentative D call: TRBD1 (6 bases). Germline CDR1 is SGHTA and CDR2 is FQGNSA. The V end lost 2 bases, the J end lost 2 bases, and 16 bases lay between the germline ends. The CDR3 runs to 16 residues. CDR3 region: CASSLLGQGLTYEQYF. CDR3 sequence (DNA): TGTGCCAGCAGCTTACTCGGTCAGGGGCTTACCTACGAGCAGTACTTC. Full variable domain (rest looked up from reference TRBV7-2 and TRBJ2-7): GAGVSQSPSNKVTEKGKDVELRCDPISGHTALYWYRQSLGQGLEFLIYFQGNSAPDKSGLPSDRFSAERTGGSVSTLTIQRTQQEDSAVYLCASSLLGQGLTYEQYFGPGTRLTVT.

The chain recombines TRBV5-5 with TRBJ2-1; 8 positions match TRBD1. In germline, CDR1 is SGHKS, CDR2 YYEKEE (reference sequence). The CDR3 sequence is 16 residues long. V dropped 3 bases and J dropped 6; count of bases not matched to a gene: 11. For the CDR3, the DNA is TGTGCCAGCAGCTCCGCCGGGACAGGAGACCGCAATGAGCAGTTCTTC. Residues: CASSSAGTGDRNEQFF.

This sequence joins TRBV6-1 and TRBJ2-6; no definite D call. The CDR3 loop spans 15 amino acids. Germline-derived CDR1 and CDR2 are MNHNS and SASEGT. Deletions cut 6 bases from V and 5 bases from J, with 14 bases between. This CDR3 is CASSHPANRANVLTF. CDR3 sequence (DNA): TGTGCCAGCAGCCATCCCGCGAATCGGGCCAACGTCCTGACTTTC.

The J gene is TRBJ2-7, the V gene TRBV19; 9 bases map to TRBD2. This CDR3 comprises 14 residues. From germline, CDR1 is LNHDA and CDR2 SQIVND (reference sequence). The V gene end was trimmed by 6 bases and the J gene end by 1 base; junction bases not matched to a gene: 4. Written as DNA, the CDR3 is TGTGCCAGTAGCGGGACTAGCCCATCCTACGAGCAGTACTTC. Its translation: CASSGTSPSYEQYF.

This chain uses TRBV18 with TRBJ2-5; D remains ambiguous. The CDR3 length is 14 residues. Per the germline V gene, CDR1 is KGHSH and CDR2 is LQKENI. V was shortened by 4 bases and J by 5 bases, with 14 bases between the two germline ends. The CDR3 loop reads CASSQNDPGETQYF. CDR3 coding DNA: TGTGCCAGCTCACAAAATGACCCTGGGGAGACCCAGTACTTC.

This rearrangement joins TRBV4-1 to TRBJ2-1; D possibly corresponds to TRBD2 (6 bases). Per germline, CDR1 MGHRA and CDR2 YSYEKL. The CDR3 sequence is 16 residues long. V was pared by 0 bases and J by 2 bases, with 11 bases between. CDR3 sequence: CASSQEASAAYNEQFF. The CDR3, as DNA: TGCGCCAGCAGCCAAGAGGCTAGCGCGGCCTACAATGAGCAGTTCTTC.

The chain employs TRBV6-4 and TRBJ2-2; TRBD1 might be the D (6 bases). Germline V gene sequence: CDR1 MRHNA, CDR2 SNTAGT. Trimming pared 2 bases from V and 3 bases from J, leaving 16 bases between. The CDR3 has 17 residues. As DNA, the CDR3 is TGTGCCAGCAGTGACGCGAAAGACAGGCGTTACACCGGGGAGCTGTTTTTT. It encodes CASSDAKDRRYTGELFF.

The rearrangement joins TRBV5-6 to TRBJ2-7, with 9 bases lining up with TRBD1. CDR3 length: 15 residues. CDR1 and CDR2 (germline): SGHDT, YYEEEE. J gave up 2 bases and V 4 bases, and 7 bases lay outside the gene matches. CDR3 amino acids: CASSGAGTGTYEQYF. The CDR3 DNA follows: TGTGCCAGCAGCGGGGCCGGGACAGGGACCTACGAGCAGTACTTC.

The chain employs TRBV5-1 and TRBJ1-2; D is undetermined. Trimming left V 0 bases short and J 4 bases short, with 19 bases between. Germline CDR1 and CDR2: SGHRS and YFSETQ. The CDR3 is 17 amino acids. This CDR3 is CASSLGAGPQSFYGYTF. As DNA, the CDR3 is TGCGCCAGCAGCTTGGGGGCAGGACCGCAATCCTTCTATGGCTACACCTTC.

The count of this clone is one. V is TRBV30 and J is TRBJ2-1; unclear D gene. Looked up from germline, CDR1 is GTSNPN and CDR2 is SVGIG (reference sequence). This CDR3 comprises 18 residues. The V end was cut by 2 bases, the J end by 0 bases, with 20 bases between. CDR3 in amino acids: CAWSSPMSKKSSYNEQFF. CDR3 DNA: TGTGCCTGGAGTTCGCCGATGTCTAAAAAGAGCTCCTACAATGAGCAGTTCTTC.

The chain joins TRBV5-6 to TRBJ1-2; D is ambiguous. The CDR3 covers 13 residues. The V end was cut by 0 bases, the J end by 8 bases, with 11 bases between. CDR1 SGHDT and CDR2 YYEEEE come from the germline V gene. The CDR3 DNA follows: TGTGCCAGCAGCTTGGTCAGGTCTGGAGGCTACACCTTC. It translates to CASSLVRSGGYTF.

The chain couples TRBV6-6 to TRBJ2-3, with 11 bases lining up with TRBD1. Germline V gene sequence: CDR1 MNHNY, CDR2 SVGAGI (reference sequence). The trim removed 4 bases at V and 4 bases at J, leaving 7 bases unmatched. The CDR3 runs 16 residues. The DNA of the CDR3 is TGTGCCAGCAGTTGGACCGGGACAGGGGGTGCAGATACGCAGTATTTT. Its protein product is CASSWTGTGGADTQYF.

The chain has TRBV2 and TRBJ2-7; D is ambiguous. This CDR3 contains 17 residues. Germline CDR1 is SNHLY and CDR2 is FYNNEI. V was clipped by 5 bases and J by 6 bases, with 26 bases between them. The CDR3 nucleotides read TGTGCCAGCAGTCCTCCGCCCTTCAGTGTGGGCGTTACCGAGCAGTACTTC. Translated, it gives CASSPPPFSVGVTEQYF.

The V gene is TRBV5-4, the J gene TRBJ2-1; TRBD2 aligns across 10 bases. J lost 2 bases, V lost 4 bases, and 6 bases had no gene match. The CDR3 loop spans 16 amino acids. CDR1 is SGHNT and CDR2 is YYREEE in the germline V gene (reference sequence). The CDR3 sequence is CASSPGLAVAYNEQFF. As DNA, the CDR3 is TGTGCCAGCAGCCCTGGACTAGCGGTGGCCTACAATGAGCAGTTCTTC.

This sequence joins TRBV5-1 and TRBJ2-3; no definite D call. CDR1 and CDR2 (germline): SGHRS, YFSETQ. V dropped 0 bases and J dropped 0 bases, with 11 bases sitting between them. CDR3 length equals 16 residues. CDR3: CASSLEATYSTDTQYF. The DNA for the CDR3 is TGCGCCAGCAGCTTGGAGGCAACCTATAGCACAGATACGCAGTATTTT. Together with reference TRBV5-1 and TRBJ2-3, the CDR3 gives the full variable domain: KAGVTQTPRYLIKTRGQQVTLSCSPISGHRSVSWYQQTPGQGLQFLFEYFSETQRNKGNFPGRFSGRQFSNSRSEMNVSTLELGDSALYLCASSLEATYSTDTQYFGPGTRLTVL.

The genes are TRBV10-3 and TRBJ2-7; 10 bases align to TRBD2. Germline loops: CDR1 ENHRY, CDR2 SYGVKD. This CDR3 comprises 14 residues. With V trimmed by 7 bases and J by 3 bases, 6 bases remained unmatched. The CDR3 coding sequence is TGTGCCATCACCGATAGCGGGAGGCTCTACGAGCAGTACTTC. Amino acid sequence: CAITDSGRLYEQYF.

The rearrangement joins TRBV5-6 to TRBJ2-7, with 10 bases identical to TRBD2. The CDR3 is 17 amino acids. V was pared by 1 base and J by 4 bases, with 11 bases of the junction left unmatched. CDR1 and CDR2 (germline): SGHDT, YYEEEE. The CDR3 DNA sequence: TGTGCCAGCAGCTTGAGGCGGACTAGCGGTTCTGGTTACGAGCAGTACTTC. Protein: CASSLRRTSGSGYEQYF.

The CDR3 coding sequence is TGTGCCAGCAGCCCCTCCTTCGTCGGGGAGCTGTTTTTT. It yields the protein CASSPSFVGELFF. The V gene is TRBV7-2, the J gene TRBJ2-2, with D hard to call. The CDR3 has 13 amino acids. Germline V gene lookup returns CDR1 SGHTA and CDR2 FQGNSA. V gave up 5 bases and J gave up 7 bases, with 11 bases separating them.